The T cell receptor beta chain under discussion was sequenced for a study of identical twins. Whole-study findings and limits: Models underestimated how often monozygotic twins shared out-of-frame TCR alpha.

Of note for this clonotype: Its antigen is still unknown. One end of the junction does not line up with germline, which may come from a read error.

The CDR3 runs 14 residues. The germline CDR1 and CDR2 sequences are SGHTA and FQGNSA. A single record per CDR3 protein comes from TCRdb applying MiXCR to the 5' RACE reads. The data show roughly 240,000 distinct CDR3 sequences, roughly 7% seen once. The data were also submitted as part of a second study, on yellow fever vaccine responses in identical twins.

Sequenced sample: memory (CD45RO+) T cells sorted from blood. The sequence came from a woman aged 18 to 35 in good health. The V gene is TRBV7-2, the J gene TRBJ2-5, with TRBD2 as a possible D gene (6 bases). CDR3 bases: TGTGCCAGCAGCTTAGGGCGGGGTTCAGAGACCAAGTACTTC. Translation: CASSLGRGSETKYF.